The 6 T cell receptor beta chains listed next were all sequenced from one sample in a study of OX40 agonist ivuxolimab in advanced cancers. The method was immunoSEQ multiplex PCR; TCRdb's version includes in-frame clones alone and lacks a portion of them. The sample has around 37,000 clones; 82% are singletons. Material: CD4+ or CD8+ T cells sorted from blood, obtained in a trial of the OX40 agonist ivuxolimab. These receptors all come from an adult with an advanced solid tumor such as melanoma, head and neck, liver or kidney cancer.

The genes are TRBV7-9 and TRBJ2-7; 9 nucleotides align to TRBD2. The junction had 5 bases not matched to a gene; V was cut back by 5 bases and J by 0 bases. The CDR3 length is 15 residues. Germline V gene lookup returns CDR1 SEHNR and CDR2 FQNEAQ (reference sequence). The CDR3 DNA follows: TGTGCCAGCAGCCGAGCGGGGGGTTTCTCCTACGAGCAGTACTTC. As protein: CASSRAGGFSYEQYF. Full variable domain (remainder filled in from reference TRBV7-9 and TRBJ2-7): DTGVSQNPRHKITKRGQNVTFRCDPISEHNRLYWYRQTLGQGPEFLTYFQNEAQLEKSRLLSDRFSAERPKGSFSTLEIQRTEQGDSAMYLCASSRAGGFSYEQYFGPGTRLTVT.

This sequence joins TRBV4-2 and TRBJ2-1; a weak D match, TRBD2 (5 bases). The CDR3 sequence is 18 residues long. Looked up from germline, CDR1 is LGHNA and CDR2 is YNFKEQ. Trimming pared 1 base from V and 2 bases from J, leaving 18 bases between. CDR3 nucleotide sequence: TGTGCCAGCAGCCAAGTTGAACCCCGTCTAGCCCCCTACAATGAGCAGTTCTTC. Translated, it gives CASSQVEPRLAPYNEQFF.

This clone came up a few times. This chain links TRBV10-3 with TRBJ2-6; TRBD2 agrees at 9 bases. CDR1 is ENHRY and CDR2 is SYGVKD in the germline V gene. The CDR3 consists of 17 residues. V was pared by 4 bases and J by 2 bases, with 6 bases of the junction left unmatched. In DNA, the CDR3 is TGTGCCATCAGTGGAGGCGGGGGGGCCCCTGGGGCCAACGTCCTGACTTTC. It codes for CAISGGGGAPGANVLTF.

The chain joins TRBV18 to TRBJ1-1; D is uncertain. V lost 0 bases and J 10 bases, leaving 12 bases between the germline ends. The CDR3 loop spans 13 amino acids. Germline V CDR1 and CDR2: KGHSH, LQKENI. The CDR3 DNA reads TGTGCCAGCTCACCACCGAGCCGGGAGGGAGCTTTCTTT. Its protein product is CASSPPSREGAFF.

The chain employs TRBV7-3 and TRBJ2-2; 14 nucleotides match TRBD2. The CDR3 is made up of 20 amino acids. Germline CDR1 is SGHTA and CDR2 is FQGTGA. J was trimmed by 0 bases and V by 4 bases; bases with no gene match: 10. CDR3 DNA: TGTGCCAGCAGCTCCCGCCCTATGACTAGCGGGGGGGCGAACACCGGGGAGCTGTTTTTT. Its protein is CASSSRPMTSGGANTGELFF. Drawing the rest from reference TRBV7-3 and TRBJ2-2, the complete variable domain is GAGVSQTPSNKVTEKGKYVELRCDPISGHTALYWYRQSLGQGPEFLIYFQGTGAADDSGLPNDRFFAVRPEGSVSTLKIQRTERGDSAVYLCASSSRPMTSGGANTGELFFGEGSRLTVL.

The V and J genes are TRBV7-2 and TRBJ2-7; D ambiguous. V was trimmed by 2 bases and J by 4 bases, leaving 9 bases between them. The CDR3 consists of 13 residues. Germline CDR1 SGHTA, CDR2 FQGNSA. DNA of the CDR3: TGTGCCAGCAGCTTATCTGAAGGATACGAGCAGTACTTC. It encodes CASSLSEGYEQYF. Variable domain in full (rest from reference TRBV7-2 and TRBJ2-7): GAGVSQSPSNKVTEKGKDVELRCDPISGHTALYWYRQSLGQGLEFLIYFQGNSAPDKSGLPSDRFSAERTGGSVSTLTIQRTQQEDSAVYLCASSLSEGYEQYFGPGTRLTVT.